This T cell receptor beta chain came from a study of T-cell memory formation after mild COVID-19. Study details: TCR clusters were mostly confined to one donor each.

Comments on this clonotype: Antigen unknown. The junction differs from germline at one of its ends, possibly a read error.

Study findings and constraints: A subset of responding clones appeared in pre-infection memory, suggesting cross-reactive memory joined. The main location of contracting CD4+ clones was CM and EM, and that of contracting CD8+ clones was EMRA.

5'RACE, which relied on constant-segment primers, yielded TCR alpha and TCR beta cDNA libraries carrying sample barcodes and UMIs. TCRdb processed the 5' RACE reads anew with MiXCR; each CDR3 protein has one entry. The sample has approximately 260,000 distinct CDR3 sequences; over 15% are singletons. The CDR3 has 14 residues. In germline, CDR1 is MNHEY, CDR2 SVGEGT. The chain is built from TRBV6-2 or TRBV6-3 and TRBJ1-4; TRBD1 agrees at 9 bases. Sequencing was performed on PBMCs or a T cell subset sorted from them (not recorded which). This TCR was recovered from a man aged 18 to 30 who had mild COVID-19 (a few samples of this study predate the infection). Cell type and time point are not known. CDR3 residues: CASSPQGAYEKLYF. Here the CDR3 DNA reads TGTGCCAGCAGCCCACAGGGGGCATATGAAAAACTGTATTTT.